These 30 T cell receptor beta chains were sequenced from one sample in a study of blood T cell repertoires in COVID-19. TCRdb's copy holds only in-frame clones and misses some; the assay was immunoSEQ multiplex PCR. The sample shows around 64,000 clones, around 87% of them seen only once. The sequenced sample consisted of peripheral blood. The source is a woman under 30 with acute or convalescent COVID-19.

This clone has only a few counts. The gene calls are TRBV28 and TRBJ1-3, with 7 nucleotides matching TRBD1. Germline values: CDR1 MDHEN, CDR2 SYDVKM. Losses at the gene ends were 7 bases for V and 0 bases for J; bases not matched to a gene: 3. CDR3 length equals 14 residues. The CDR3 is CASTGGYSGNTIYF. The CDR3 bases are TGTGCCAGCACAGGGGGGTACTCTGGAAACACCATATATTTT.

V is TRBV6-2 or TRBV6-3 and J is TRBJ2-2, with TRBD2 matching 9 bases. This CDR3 is 17 amino acids long. Germline V gives CDR1 MNHEY, CDR2 SVGEGT. J gave up 6 bases and V 4 bases, and 12 bases lay outside the gene matches. The CDR3 nucleotides are TGTGCCAGCAGTTCACCAAGGACTAGCGTGTCGTCCGGGGAGCTGTTTTTT. Translated: CASSSPRTSVSSGELFF.

This chain connects TRBV12-3 or TRBV12-4 to TRBJ1-2; 9 nucleotides align to TRBD1. There are 13 residues in the CDR3. V gave up 3 bases and J gave up 6 bases; unmatched junction bases: 2. The CDR3 nucleotides read TGTGCCAGCAGTTTGAGGACAGGGGATGGCTACACCTTC. As protein: CASSLRTGDGYTF.

The chain uses TRBV7-9 and TRBJ2-3, with D uncertain. There are 15 residues in the CDR3. V lost 4 bases to trimming and J lost 4 bases, with 15 bases between them. Germline V gene data show CDR1 as SEHNR and CDR2 as FQNEAQ (reference sequence). The CDR3 DNA reads as TGTGCCAGCAGCTCGACCCAGGTCCGTGCAGATACGCAGTATTTT. This codes for CASSSTQVRADTQYF.

The rearrangement joins TRBV3-1 (or the pseudogene TRBV3-2) to TRBJ2-1, with 11 nucleotides matching TRBD2. The CDR3 runs to 17 residues. Looked up from germline, CDR1 is LGHDT and CDR2 is YNNKEL (reference sequence). V shed 3 bases, J shed 7 bases, and the junction held 11 bases outside the gene matches. Here the CDR3 reads CASSHSPSGRTGNEQFF. CDR3 in DNA: TGTGCCAGCAGCCACTCGCCTAGCGGGAGGACGGGGAATGAGCAGTTCTTC.

This rearrangement joins TRBV19 to TRBJ1-1, with D unresolved. CDR3 length: 17 amino acids. Trimming shortened V by 5 bases and J by 1 base, and 20 bases separated the two germline ends. Germline CDR1 reads LNHDA; CDR2 reads SQIVND (reference sequence). The CDR3 protein is CASSPRDTTTQNTEAFF. The CDR3 DNA reads as TGTGCCAGTAGTCCCCGCGACACAACGACACAGAACACTGAAGCTTTCTTT.

This chain uses TRBV29-1 with TRBJ1-1; 11 positions match TRBD1. The CDR3 has 15 residues. V was clipped by 5 bases and J by 5 bases; unmatched bases: 10. Germline values: CDR1 SQVTM, CDR2 ANQGSEA. CDR3 region: CSVTPGQGEKTEAFF. The CDR3, as DNA: TGCAGCGTTACACCGGGACAGGGGGAAAAAACTGAAGCTTTCTTT.

This clone was counted once. The genes are TRBV28 and TRBJ2-2; 9 nucleotides line up with TRBD1. The V gene end was trimmed by 4 bases and the J gene end by 3 bases; junction bases not matched to a gene: 9. Germline values: CDR1 MDHEN, CDR2 SYDVKM. The CDR3 is 17 amino acids. CDR3 in DNA: TGTGCCAGCAGTTCGCATACCGGGACAGGGTACACCGGGGAGCTGTTTTTT. It translates to CASSSHTGTGYTGELFF.

The rearrangement uses TRBV6-2 or TRBV6-3 and TRBJ2-1; perhaps TRBD2 as D (5 bases). Trimming removed 5 bases from V and 7 bases from J, with 12 bases in between. Germline values: CDR1 MNHEY, CDR2 SVGEGT. The CDR3 spans 13 residues. Here the CDR3 reads CASSTHPGNEQFF. In DNA form, the CDR3 reads TGTGCCAGCAGTACCCATCCGGGAAATGAGCAGTTCTTC.

This rearrangement joins TRBV4-1 to TRBJ2-1; 7 bases are shared with TRBD1. The germline V gene encodes CDR1 MGHRA and CDR2 YSYEKL. CDR3 length equals 17 residues. V was clipped by 0 bases and J by 8 bases; unmatched bases: 13. CDR3 region: CASSQDPRQGSLDEQFF. The CDR3 bases are TGCGCCAGCAGCCAAGATCCTAGACAGGGATCGTTGGATGAGCAGTTCTTC.

This clone was seen a single time. This chain connects TRBV5-4 to TRBJ2-2; possibly TRBD2 for D (7 bases). Trimming removed 0 bases at V and 1 base at J, with 10 bases between. The CDR3 extends over 16 amino acids. Germline CDR1 reads SGHNT; CDR2 reads YYREEE (reference sequence). CDR3 bases: TGTGCCAGCAGCTTGGGCGGGGGCCTGAACACCGGGGAGCTGTTTTTT. As protein: CASSLGGGLNTGELFF. The variable domain in full, with the rest retrieved from reference TRBV5-4 and TRBJ2-2, is ETGVTQSPTHLIKTRGQQVTLRCSSQSGHNTVSWYQQALGQGPQFIFQYYREEENGRGNFPPRFSGLQFPNYSSELNVNALELDDSALYLCASSLGGGLNTGELFFGEGSRLTVL.

The gene calls are TRBV19 and TRBJ1-5, with 12 bases matching TRBD1. Trimming took 5 bases from V and 7 from J; bases not matched to a gene: 6. The germline CDR1 and CDR2 sequences are LNHDA and SQIVND (reference sequence). This CDR3 is 15 amino acids long. This CDR3 is CASSSWGTGGQPQHF. CDR3 DNA: TGTGCCAGTAGTTCGTGGGGGACAGGGGGCCAGCCCCAGCATTTT.

The chain links TRBV5-1 to TRBJ1-1; 7 bases agree with TRBD1. From germline, CDR1 is SGHRS and CDR2 YFSETQ. CDR3 length equals 14 residues. V lost 4 bases to trimming and J lost 1 base; unmatched junction nucleotides: 4. CDR3 in DNA: TGCGCCAGCAGCGTAACAGGGGCGAACACTGAAGCTTTCTTT. Protein product: CASSVTGANTEAFF.

The rearrangement uses TRBV5-6 and TRBJ2-7; perhaps TRBD2 as D (6 bases). The CDR3 contains 11 residues. Germline values: CDR1 SGHDT, CDR2 YYEEEE. Trimming pared 2 bases from V and 6 bases from J, leaving 6 bases between. CDR3 loop: CASSFGGEQYF. The CDR3 DNA reads as TGTGCCAGCAGCTTCGGGGGCGAGCAGTACTTC.

The chain couples TRBV2 to TRBJ1-6, with a weak D call TRBD1 (5 bases). The CDR3 has 16 residues. Germline V gives CDR1 SNHLY, CDR2 FYNNEI. V lost 4 bases to trimming and J lost 0 bases, with 10 bases between them. CDR3 bases: TGTGCCAGCAGTGGACAGACGAGCTCCTATAATTCACCCCTCCACTTT. Translated, it gives CASSGQTSSYNSPLHF.

For the CDR3, the DNA is TGTGCCAGCAGCCCCGCCTACGAGCAGTACTTC. Translation: CASSPAYEQYF. The chain recombines TRBV7-8 with TRBJ2-7; no reliable D call. The CDR3 runs 11 residues. Trimming stripped 5 bases from V and 2 bases from J, with 4 bases between. Germline V lookup: CDR1 SGHVS, CDR2 FQNEAQ.

J is TRBJ2-6 and V is TRBV30; possible D gene TRBD1, 6 bases. This CDR3 is built from 15 residues. Germline values: CDR1 GTSNPN, CDR2 SVGIG (reference sequence). V was shortened by 4 bases and J by 0 bases, with 10 bases between the two germline ends. The CDR3 DNA follows: TGTGCCTGGAAGGACAGAAGCTCTGGGGCCAACGTCCTGACTTTC. Translating it yields CAWKDRSSGANVLTF.

The chain couples TRBV7-9 to TRBJ1-2, with D maybe TRBD1 (6 bases). CDR3 length: 13 residues. Germline values: CDR1 SEHNR, CDR2 FQNEAQ (reference sequence). Trimming took off 6 bases at V and 6 bases at J, with 14 bases between the two ends. CDR3 in amino acids: CASRKQGAHGYTF. The DNA for the CDR3 is TGTGCCAGCAGAAAACAGGGTGCACATGGCTACACCTTC.

This clone has just a few counts. The chain uses TRBV4-3 and TRBJ2-6; weak D call: TRBD2 (5 bases). The CDR3 has 16 residues. Trimming cost V 0 bases and J 2 bases, with 8 bases left between them. CDR1 LGHNA and CDR2 YSLEER come from the germline V gene. The CDR3 protein is CASSQDNGAGANVLTF. In nucleotides, the CDR3 is TGCGCCAGCAGCCAAGATAACGGGGCTGGGGCCAACGTCCTGACTTTC.

This chain uses TRBV6-5 with TRBJ2-3; 9 nucleotides align to TRBD1. Losses at the gene ends were 10 bases for V and 1 base for J; bases not matched to a gene: 9. Looked up from germline, CDR1 is MNHEY and CDR2 is SVGAGI. The CDR3 length is 15 residues. Here the CDR3 reads CATHGQGIRTDTQYF. The CDR3 DNA follows: TGTGCCACCCATGGACAGGGGATACGCACAGATACGCAGTATTTT.

The V and J genes are TRBV5-1 and TRBJ2-3; tentatively, D is TRBD2 (6 bases). V lost 0 bases and J 1 base, leaving 18 bases between the germline ends. The CDR3 sequence is 18 residues long. The germline gives CDR1 SGHRS, CDR2 YFSETQ. The CDR3 reads CASSLDSFLALGTDTQYF. CDR3 DNA sequence: TGCGCCAGCAGCTTGGACTCCTTCCTAGCGTTGGGCACAGATACGCAGTATTTT.

This chain uses TRBV5-1 with TRBJ2-3; 7 bases line up with TRBD1. V gave up 4 bases and J gave up 3 bases; unmatched junction bases: 5. In germline, CDR1 is SGHRS, CDR2 YFSETQ. CDR3 length equals 14 residues. The CDR3 spells CASSAGGSTDTQYF. The CDR3 DNA reads as TGCGCCAGCAGCGCAGGGGGTAGTACAGATACGCAGTATTTT.

The V call is TRBV24-1, the J call TRBJ1-6; no firm D call. Germline V gene lookup returns CDR1 KGHDR and CDR2 SFDVKD. The CDR3 sequence is 14 residues long. Deletions cut 7 bases from V and 9 bases from J, with 15 bases between. CDR3 sequence: CATRKTLGGSPLHF. CDR3 nucleotide sequence: TGTGCCACCAGAAAGACCCTAGGCGGTTCACCCCTCCACTTT.

V and J are TRBV25-1 and TRBJ1-5; tentative D call: TRBD1 (5 bases). Trimming took 4 bases from V and 0 from J, leaving 7 bases between them. The CDR3 is made up of 14 amino acids. Germline values: CDR1 MGHDK, CDR2 SYGVNS. The CDR3 region is CASSGTTSNQPQHF. CDR3 coding DNA: TGTGCCAGCAGTGGGACAACTAGCAATCAGCCCCAGCATTTT.

J is TRBJ1-2 and V is TRBV4-1, with D perhaps matching TRBD1 (6 bases). This CDR3 has 15 residues. Germline V gene lookup returns CDR1 MGHRA and CDR2 YSYEKL. Trimming pared 0 bases from V and 4 bases from J, leaving 12 bases between. The CDR3 sequence: CASSQDHEGGYGYTF. Written as DNA, the CDR3 is TGCGCCAGCAGCCAAGATCACGAAGGGGGCTATGGCTACACCTTC.

This chain uses TRBV10-3 with TRBJ1-2; no reliable D call. CDR1 and CDR2 from the germline V gene are ENHRY and SYGVKD. Trimming stripped 3 bases from V and 2 bases from J, with 10 bases between. The CDR3 loop spans 14 amino acids. Written as DNA, the CDR3 is TGTGCCATCAGTGATCTAGGCAGAAACTATGGCTACACCTTC. This encodes CAISDLGRNYGYTF.

For the CDR3, the DNA is TGCGCCAGCAGCCGCGGACAGGGTTACGAGCAGTACTTC. Amino acids: CASSRGQGYEQYF. The chain employs TRBV4-1 and TRBJ2-7; 8 nucleotides match TRBD1. The CDR3 is 13 amino acids. Losses at the gene ends were 4 bases for V and 4 bases for J; bases not matched to a gene: 3. Germline CDR1 MGHRA, CDR2 YSYEKL.

The rearrangement uses TRBV7-9 and TRBJ1-6, with TRBD1 as a possible D gene (6 bases). The CDR3 contains 14 residues. Trimming removed 5 bases from V and 10 bases from J, with 15 bases in between. The germline V gene encodes CDR1 SEHNR and CDR2 FQNEAQ (reference sequence). CDR3 amino acids: CASSRGEGVSPLHF. CDR3 nucleotides: TGTGCCAGCAGCCGGGGTGAGGGGGTGTCACCCCTCCACTTT.

The V call is TRBV4-1, the J call TRBJ2-7; D perhaps matches TRBD1 (5 bases). The CDR3 totals 16 residues. The V gene lost 0 bases and the J gene lost 3 bases, with 15 bases spanning the gap. Germline CDR1 reads MGHRA; CDR2 reads YSYEKL. The CDR3, as DNA: TGCGCCAGCAGCCAAGAACGACAGCGATTTGGCTACGAGCAGTACTTC. Translation gives CASSQERQRFGYEQYF.

The chain combines TRBV19 with TRBJ2-7; D gene unclear. This CDR3 has 15 amino acids. Trimming pared 5 bases from V and 5 bases from J, leaving 19 bases between. CDR1 LNHDA and CDR2 SQIVND come from the germline V gene (reference sequence). The CDR3 region has the DNA TGTGCCAGTAGTCCCTCCCTGTTTTTACAAAACGAGCAGTACTTC. This sequence encodes CASSPSLFLQNEQYF.